This TCR beta chain was recovered during a study of technical replicates of blood from a handful of donors. This CDR3 has 15 amino acids. Trimming took off 9 bases at V and 6 bases at J, with 22 bases between the two ends. Germline CDR1 reads SGHTS; CDR2 reads YDEGEE. Sequencing was performed with immunoSEQ multiplex PCR; in TCRdb, only in-frame clones are kept and a portion is missing. Here the sample spans some 82,000 clones, around 94% being singletons. This sequence was found in a human donor in good health. This chain uses TRBV5-8 with TRBJ2-4, with D possibly matching TRBD2 (6 bases). Input material: T cells isolated from PBMCs. CDR3 DNA sequence: TGTGCCACCAGTTTCGGGGGAGGTTTGGGAAACATTCAGTACTTC. This translates into CATSFGGGLGNIQYF.